The T cell receptor (beta chain) under discussion was sequenced for a study of shared clonotypes between healthy human individuals. As regards this clone: Antigen unknown.

Points from the study as a whole: The diversity represented, both genetic and in exposure history, was limited by few donors.

Germline V gene data show CDR1 as MNHNS and CDR2 as SASEGT. The germline V and J ends were trimmed by 4 bases and 2 bases, with 12 bases remaining between them. The length of the CDR3 is 15 residues. Terminally differentiated effector memory CD45RA+ cells were excluded from the naive CD8 cells, which were CD45RO-negative and positively selected for CCR7. In replicate PCRs of sorted subsets, 150 to 200 ng DNA, approximately 32,000 T cell genomes, was used. Only in-frame clones appear in the TCRdb table, and some are missing; sequencing was by immunoSEQ multiplex PCR. The repertoire holds about 2 million clones, with about 95% as singletons.

The sequence was obtained from a man aged 18 to 29 in good health. This chain uses TRBV6-1 with TRBJ1-5; D may be TRBD1 (5 bases). Source material: naive CD8+ T cells sorted from blood. Written as DNA, the CDR3 is TGTGCCAGCAGTGGAGGCGGGGGAGGCAATCAGCCCCAGCATTTT. Protein product: CASSGGGGGNQPQHF.